These 13 T cell receptor beta chains originate from one sample sequenced in a study of shared clonotypes between healthy human individuals. Here immunoSEQ multiplex PCR was the method, and the copy in TCRdb shows in-frame clones only, minus some. The sample lists tens of thousands of clones, about 61% occurring once. The specimen was memory CD8+ T cells sorted from blood. The subset is: CD45RO+ cells pooled with CCR7-negative TemRA cells. The receptor source for this set is a man aged 30 to 39 in good health.

On this clone: Other DNA sequences of this sample code for an identical CDR3. The chain carries TRBV4-1 and TRBJ2-4; D unresolved. The CDR3 is made up of 13 amino acids. Trimming left V 0 bases short and J 6 bases short, with 6 bases between. Germline loops: CDR1 MGHRA, CDR2 YSYEKL. The CDR3: CASSQEWGNIQYF. CDR3 nucleotide sequence: TGCGCCAGCAGCCAAGAATGGGGAAACATTCAGTACTTC.

This clone was counted at least ten times. Other DNA sequences in this specimen translate into the identical CDR3. The genes are TRBV9 and TRBJ1-3; TRBD1 matches at 7 bases. V was pared by 0 bases and J by 0 bases, with 6 bases of the junction left unmatched. CDR1 and CDR2 from the germline V gene are SGDLS and YYNGEE. The CDR3 sequence is 17 residues long. As DNA, the CDR3 is TGTGCCAGCAGCGTAGGATCGGGACAGAGCTCTGGAAACACCATATATTTT. This gives the protein CASSVGSGQSSGNTIYF.

The CDR3 DNA reads TGTGCCAGCAGCGGGCGCGATGGGGGAAGCTCCTACGAGCAGTACTTC. This encodes CASSGRDGGSSYEQYF. The chain recombines TRBV9 with TRBJ2-7, with D perhaps matching TRBD1 or TRBD2 (5 bases each). The CDR3 covers 16 residues. CDR1 SGDLS and CDR2 YYNGEE come from the germline V gene. V lost 3 bases, J lost 0 bases, and 16 bases lay in between.

The V and J genes are TRBV5-4 and TRBJ2-6; D is possibly TRBD1 (6 bases). Per the germline V gene, CDR1 is SGHNT and CDR2 is YYREEE (reference sequence). Trimming stripped 2 bases from V and 4 bases from J, with 7 bases between. The CDR3 has 14 residues. CDR3: CASSFQGGANVLTF. CDR3 coding DNA: TGTGCCAGCAGCTTCCAGGGGGGGGCCAACGTCCTGACTTTC. Full variable domain (outside the CDR3, taken from reference TRBV5-4 and TRBJ2-6): ETGVTQSPTHLIKTRGQQVTLRCSSQSGHNTVSWYQQALGQGPQFIFQYYREEENGRGNFPPRFSGLQFPNYSSELNVNALELDDSALYLCASSFQGGANVLTFGAGSRLTVL.

J is TRBJ2-2 and V is TRBV5-5; 7 bases match TRBD2. The ends lost 0 bases at V and 6 bases at J; junction bases unmatched: 8. This CDR3 region has 16 residues. Germline V gene sequence: CDR1 SGHKS, CDR2 YYEKEE (reference sequence). The CDR3 DNA is TGTGCCAGCAGCTTGGACTGGCGGGGGTTGGCCGGGGAGCTGTTTTTT. It is translated as CASSLDWRGLAGELFF.

The V gene is TRBV19, the J gene TRBJ2-1, with 7 bases fitting TRBD2. V dropped 4 bases and J dropped 4; count of bases not matched to a gene: 28. Germline CDR1 reads LNHDA; CDR2 reads SQIVND (reference sequence). CDR3 length: 22 residues. CDR3 nucleotide sequence: TGTGCCAGTAGTACCACGGCATTGCGGACTAGTCAACGTCTTGTCTTTTACAATGAGCAGTTCTTC. This encodes CASSTTALRTSQRLVFYNEQFF.

The chain has TRBV4-1 and TRBJ2-1; D is unresolved. CDR1 is MGHRA and CDR2 is YSYEKL in the germline V gene. Trimming shortened V by 3 bases and J by 4 bases, and 10 bases separated the two germline ends. This CDR3 is built from 14 residues. The CDR3, as DNA: TGCGCCAGCAGCCATGTCTCGGAGTACAATGAGCAGTTCTTC. It is translated as CASSHVSEYNEQFF.

This clone was recorded a few times. The rearrangement links TRBV5-1 to TRBJ2-7; D not certain. The germline CDR1 and CDR2 sequences are SGHRS and YFSETQ. The germline V and J ends were trimmed by 1 base and 2 bases, with 7 bases remaining between them. The CDR3 extends over 13 amino acids. DNA for the CDR3: TGCGCCAGCAGCTTGCCAGAAGCCTACGAGCAGTACTTC. Its protein is CASSLPEAYEQYF.

In regard to this clone: This may stem from a read error, because a much larger clone lies one nucleotide away. The V and J genes are TRBV11-2 and TRBJ2-7; D possibly corresponds to TRBD1 (5 bases). With 4 bases removed from V and 3 bases from J, the gap between germline ends came to 7 bases. This CDR3 contains 12 residues. Germline V gene data show CDR1 as SGHAT and CDR2 as FQNNGV. The CDR3 sequence is CASSSQDYEQYF. The CDR3 DNA reads as TGTGCCAGCAGCTCACAGGACTACGAGCAGTACTTC.

CDR3 in DNA: TGCGCCAGCAGCCAAGGGGCGGGATCTGCCTACGAGCAGTACTTC. It specifies CASSQGAGSAYEQYF. This chain links TRBV4-3 with TRBJ2-7; D might be TRBD2 (6 bases). This CDR3 is 15 amino acids long. Germline V gene data show CDR1 as LGHNA and CDR2 as YSLEER. The V end was cut by 1 base, the J end by 2 bases, with 12 bases between.

The chain uses TRBV30 and TRBJ1-1; D is uncertain. The CDR3 consists of 12 residues. Germline CDR1 reads GTSNPN; CDR2 reads SVGIG (reference sequence). Trimming took 0 bases from V and 6 from J, leaving 8 bases between them. The CDR3 protein is CAWSVDGAEAFF. In DNA form, the CDR3 reads TGTGCCTGGAGTGTAGATGGAGCTGAAGCTTTCTTT.

The rearrangement links TRBV6-4 to TRBJ2-7; 11 bases map to TRBD2. Germline V gene sequence: CDR1 MRHNA, CDR2 SNTAGT. V trimming: 3 bases; J trimming: 2 bases; junction bases outside the gene matches: 3. The CDR3 consists of 15 residues. DNA for the CDR3: TGTGCCAGCAGTGAAGAACTAGCGGGAGCCTACGAGCAGTACTTC. Its protein is CASSEELAGAYEQYF.

The V gene is TRBV9, the J gene TRBJ2-4, with D tentatively TRBD1 (7 bases). Germline V gives CDR1 SGDLS, CDR2 YYNGEE. The CDR3 consists of 16 residues. V shed 3 bases and J shed 6 bases, with 19 bases lying between them. The CDR3 DNA is TGTGCCAGCAGCGCAGGGGGGCTAGCTCTGGGAAACATTCAGTACTTC. It codes for CASSAGGLALGNIQYF.